The 22 T cell receptor beta chains given below trace back to one sample, sequenced in a study of blood T cell repertoires in COVID-19 (dated by TCRdb to 2018 to 2020). Libraries were prepared through the immunoSEQ multiplex PCR assay. In TCRdb, the immuneACCESS table is reduced to in-frame sequences with V and J assigned. These tables do not hold every clone; where another copy was compared, an unresolved V gene accounts for under half, and the others remain unexplained. This sample comprises more than 300,000 clones, about 89% of them detected only once. 10% of the sample belongs to the ten largest clones. Material: peripheral blood. Receptor source: a woman in her twenties or thirties with COVID-19, enrolled during active disease.

The genes are TRBV20-1 and TRBJ2-7; no reliable D call. The V gene lost 3 bases and the J gene lost 1 base, with 13 bases spanning the gap. The CDR3 is made up of 14 amino acids. The germline CDR1 and CDR2 sequences are DFQATT and SNEGSKA (reference sequence). The CDR3 DNA reads as TGCAGTGCTAGTTCCGTATCTTCTTCCTACGAGCAGTACTTC. Protein: CSASSVSSSYEQYF.

V gene TRBV7-9 combines with J gene TRBJ2-7; 8 bases match TRBD1. The CDR3 totals 14 residues. Germline trimming cut 5 bases from V and 5 bases from J; bases unmatched to any gene: 8. In germline, CDR1 is SEHNR, CDR2 FQNEAQ (reference sequence). The DNA of the CDR3 is TGTGCCAGCAGCCTACAAGGACAGGGCCACGAGCAGTACTTC. Its translation: CASSLQGQGHEQYF.

The chain combines TRBV5-1 with TRBJ2-7, with a tentative D call TRBD2 (5 bases). Trimming took 7 bases from V and 0 from J, leaving 14 bases between them. Germline V lookup: CDR1 SGHRS, CDR2 YFSETQ. This CDR3 is built from 14 residues. DNA of the CDR3: TGCGCCAGCGAGGTTAGCGAGAGCTCCTACGAGCAGTACTTC. It translates to CASEVSESSYEQYF.

The CDR3 loop is CATSNRGGYGYTF. CDR3 bases: TGTGCCACCAGCAACAGGGGAGGCTATGGCTACACCTTC. The J gene is TRBJ1-2, the V gene TRBV15, with 7 bases aligning to TRBD1. CDR3 size: 13 residues. V was pared by 4 bases and J by 4 bases, with 3 bases of the junction left unmatched. The germline gives CDR1 LNHNV, CDR2 YYDKDF (reference sequence).

This chain connects TRBV6-1 to TRBJ2-1, with a weak D call TRBD2 (5 bases). There are 12 residues in the CDR3. Deletions cut 10 bases from V and 5 bases from J, with 12 bases between. Germline V gene lookup returns CDR1 MNHNS and CDR2 SASEGT. The CDR3 sequence is CAIGERDNEQFF. For the CDR3, the DNA is TGTGCCATTGGGGAGAGGGACAATGAGCAGTTCTTC.

This rearrangement joins TRBV7-9 to TRBJ1-1, with a tentative D call TRBD1 (5 bases). Germline-derived CDR1 and CDR2 are SEHNR and FQNEAQ (reference sequence). The CDR3 consists of 14 residues. Trimming took 5 bases from V and 4 from J, leaving 14 bases between them. The CDR3 region is CASSRAGGTTEAFF. CDR3 in DNA: TGTGCCAGCAGCCGGGCGGGGGGAACCACTGAAGCTTTCTTT.

The genes are TRBV4-1 and TRBJ2-7, with D tentatively TRBD2 (5 bases). Germline CDR1 and CDR2: MGHRA and YSYEKL. V lost 0 bases, J lost 6 bases, and 18 bases lay in between. The CDR3 has 16 amino acids. The DNA for the CDR3 is TGCGCCAGCAGCCAAGAAGAGCCTAGCCAAGGTCCCGAGCAGTACTTC. Its protein product is CASSQEEPSQGPEQYF.

This chain joins TRBV27 and TRBJ2-7; 9 nucleotides align to TRBD2. Germline V lookup: CDR1 MNHEY, CDR2 SMNVEV (reference sequence). The V and J ends lost 5 bases and 2 bases, in that order; junction bases with no gene match: 4. The CDR3 consists of 14 residues. The CDR3: CASSTSGLPYEQYF. CDR3 bases: TGTGCCAGCAGTACTAGCGGGTTACCCTACGAGCAGTACTTC.

The J gene is TRBJ2-1, the V gene TRBV6-5; 10 bases align to TRBD2. This CDR3 has 16 residues. The junction had 8 bases not matched to a gene; V was cut back by 4 bases and J by 5 bases. Looked up from germline, CDR1 is MNHEY and CDR2 is SVGAGI. CDR3 sequence: CASSSPGTSVDNEQFF. CDR3 in DNA: TGTGCCAGCAGTTCACCCGGGACTAGCGTAGACAATGAGCAGTTCTTC.

The table lists this clone with many counts. The chain links TRBV5-4 to TRBJ1-6; D unresolved. Germline assignment: CDR1 SGHNT and CDR2 YYREEE (reference sequence). V gave up 4 bases and J gave up 10 bases, with 12 bases separating them. The length of the CDR3 is 13 residues. The CDR3 spells CASSINTQSPLHF. CDR3 bases: TGTGCCAGCAGCATCAACACCCAGTCACCCCTCCACTTT. Full variable domain (remainder filled in from reference TRBV5-4 and TRBJ1-6): ETGVTQSPTHLIKTRGQQVTLRCSSQSGHNTVSWYQQALGQGPQFIFQYYREEENGRGNFPPRFSGLQFPNYSSELNVNALELDDSALYLCASSINTQSPLHFGNGTRLTVT.

The DNA of the CDR3 is TGTGCCAGCAGTTTATCTAGGTATACGCAGTATTTT. Translation gives CASSLSRYTQYF. The chain carries TRBV28 and TRBJ2-3; D is unclear. Trimming stripped 1 base from V and 7 bases from J, with 6 bases between. The CDR3 spans 12 residues. Looked up from germline, CDR1 is MDHEN and CDR2 is SYDVKM.

The rearrangement uses TRBV6-5 and TRBJ1-1; D is perhaps TRBD1 (5 bases). Germline assignment: CDR1 MNHEY and CDR2 SVGAGI. The CDR3 loop spans 15 amino acids. V gave up 7 bases and J gave up 1 base, with 16 bases separating them. The CDR3 nucleotides read TGTGCCAGCACCACTTTGGGGGGTCAGAACACTGAAGCTTTCTTT. It encodes CASTTLGGQNTEAFF.

The chain combines TRBV28 with TRBJ2-2; TRBD2 is a possible D gene (6 bases). The CDR3 loop spans 14 amino acids. The V end was cut by 6 bases, the J end by 4 bases, with 12 bases between. Germline lookup yields CDR1 MDHEN and CDR2 SYDVKM. CDR3 sequence: CASRPGRFTGELFF. CDR3 bases: TGTGCCAGCAGGCCAGGGAGGTTCACCGGGGAGCTGTTTTTT. Filled out from reference TRBV28 and TRBJ2-2, the complete variable domain reads DVKVTQSSRYLVKRTGEKVFLECVQDMDHENMFWYRQDPGLGLRLIYFSYDVKMKEKGDIPEGYSVSREKKERFSLILESASTNQTSMYLCASRPGRFTGELFFGEGSRLTVL.

The chain couples TRBV21-1 to TRBJ1-5; TRBD1 is taken as the D call from the table, unchecked against the DNA. TRBV21-1 has pseudogene status. This CDR3 is 17 amino acids long. The DNA of the CDR3 is TGTGCCAGCAGCAAACCCCGACAGGGTGAGGGGAAGCAGCCCCAGCATTTT. Its translation is CASSKPRQGEGKQPQHF.

V usage is TRBV5-1 and J usage is TRBJ2-7, with D uncertain. Trimming shortened V by 4 bases and J by 2 bases, and 4 bases separated the two germline ends. The CDR3 is made up of 11 amino acids. Germline V lookup: CDR1 SGHRS, CDR2 YFSETQ. DNA for the CDR3: TGCGCCAGCAGCAATACCTACGAGCAGTACTTC. Its protein product is CASSNTYEQYF.

The chain couples TRBV15 to TRBJ1-6; 8 positions agree with TRBD1. The germline CDR1 and CDR2 sequences are LNHNV and YYDKDF (reference sequence). V lost 0 bases, J lost 10 bases, and 5 bases stayed unmatched. The CDR3 length is 15 residues. This CDR3 is CATSRDWTGSSPLHF. CDR3 sequence (DNA): TGTGCCACCAGCAGAGATTGGACAGGGAGCTCACCCCTCCACTTT. The whole variable domain, filled in from reference TRBV15 and TRBJ1-6, reads DAMVIQNPRYQVTQFGKPVTLSCSQTLNHNVMYWYQQKSSQAPKLLFHYYDKDFNNEADTPDNFQSRRPNTSFCFLDIRSPGLGDTAMYLCATSRDWTGSSPLHFGNGTRLTVT.

The rearrangement uses TRBV11-3 and TRBJ2-7, with D perhaps matching TRBD1 (6 bases). V was pared by 3 bases and J by 2 bases, with 11 bases between. The germline V gene has CDR1 SGHNT and CDR2 YENEEA. This CDR3 has 14 amino acids. The CDR3 sequence is CASSFGQSPYEQYF. The CDR3 bases are TGTGCCAGCAGCTTCGGACAGTCTCCCTACGAGCAGTACTTC. Together with reference TRBV11-3 and TRBJ2-7, the CDR3 gives the full variable domain: EAGVVQSPRYKIIEKKQPVAFWCNPISGHNTLYWYLQNLGQGPELLIRYENEEAVDDSQLPKDRFSAERLKGVDSTLKIQPAELGDSAVYLCASSFGQSPYEQYFGPGTRLTVT.

A few counts support this clone. V and J are TRBV4-1 and TRBJ1-2; TRBD1 is a possible D gene (6 bases). Per the germline V gene, CDR1 is MGHRA and CDR2 is YSYEKL. V was trimmed by 6 bases and J by 6 bases, leaving 17 bases between them. The CDR3 extends over 14 amino acids. The CDR3 here is CASRRSGQRNGYTF. As DNA, the CDR3 is TGCGCCAGCAGAAGAAGCGGACAGCGAAATGGCTACACCTTC.

Details on this clone: The same CDR3 arises from other DNA sequences in this sample as well. The V gene is TRBV27, the J gene TRBJ1-5; D might be TRBD1 (5 bases). This CDR3 is 13 amino acids long. Trimming shortened V by 3 bases and J by 6 bases, and 9 bases separated the two germline ends. CDR1 is MNHEY, CDR2 SMNVEV, per germline (reference sequence). The CDR3 is CASSLGQGQPQHF. DNA for the CDR3: TGTGCCAGCAGTTTGGGGCAGGGTCAGCCCCAGCATTTT.

This clone was observed a handful of times. CDR3 sequence (DNA): TGTGCCAGCAGACGGGACTCTTACTCCTACAATGAGCAGTTCTTC. Protein sequence: CASRRDSYSYNEQFF. The V call is TRBV2, the J call TRBJ2-1; TRBD2 might be the D (6 bases). Trimming removed 6 bases at V and 0 bases at J, with 12 bases between. The CDR3 has 15 amino acids. The germline V gene has CDR1 SNHLY and CDR2 FYNNEI. Drawing the rest from reference TRBV2 and TRBJ2-1, the complete variable domain is EPEVTQTPSHQVTQMGQEVILRCVPISNHLYFYWYRQILGQKVEFLVSFYNNEISEKSEIFDDQFSVERPDGSNFTLKIRSTKLEDSAMYFCASRRDSYSYNEQFFGPGTRLTVL.

This chain links TRBV28 with TRBJ1-2; TRBD1 agrees at 7 bases. Per the germline V gene, CDR1 is MDHEN and CDR2 is SYDVKM. The CDR3 is 13 amino acids. After removal of 8 bases from V and 4 bases from J, the junction contained 7 bases not matched to a gene. Here the CDR3 reads CASSLTGTYGYTF. In DNA, the CDR3 is TGTGCCAGCTCCCTGACAGGGACCTATGGCTACACCTTC.

The V gene is TRBV30, the J gene TRBJ2-7, with 9 bases aligning to TRBD2. Germline CDR1 and CDR2: GTSNPN and SVGIG (reference sequence). The CDR3 runs to 13 residues. The ends lost 4 bases at V and 7 bases at J; junction bases unmatched: 8. Here the CDR3 reads CAWIAGDGWEQYF. The CDR3 nucleotides read TGTGCCTGGATAGCGGGAGATGGATGGGAGCAGTACTTC.